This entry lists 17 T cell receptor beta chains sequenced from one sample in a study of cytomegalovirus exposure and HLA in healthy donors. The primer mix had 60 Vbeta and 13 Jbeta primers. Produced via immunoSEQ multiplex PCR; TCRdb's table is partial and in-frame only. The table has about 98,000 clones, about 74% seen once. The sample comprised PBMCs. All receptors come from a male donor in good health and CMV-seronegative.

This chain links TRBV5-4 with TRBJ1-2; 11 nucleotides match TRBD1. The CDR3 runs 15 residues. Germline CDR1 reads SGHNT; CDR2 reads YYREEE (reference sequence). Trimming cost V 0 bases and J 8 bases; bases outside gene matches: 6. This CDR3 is CASSLGGQGARGYTF. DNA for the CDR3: TGTGCCAGCAGCTTGGGAGGACAGGGGGCGAGGGGCTACACCTTC.

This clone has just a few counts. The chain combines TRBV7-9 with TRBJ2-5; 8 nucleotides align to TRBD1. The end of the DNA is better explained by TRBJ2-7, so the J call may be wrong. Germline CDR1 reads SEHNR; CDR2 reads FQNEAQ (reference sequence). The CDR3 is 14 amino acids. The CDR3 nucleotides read TGTGCCAGCAGCTTAGCGGGACAGGTGTACGAGCAGTACTTC. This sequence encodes CASSLAGQVYEQYF.

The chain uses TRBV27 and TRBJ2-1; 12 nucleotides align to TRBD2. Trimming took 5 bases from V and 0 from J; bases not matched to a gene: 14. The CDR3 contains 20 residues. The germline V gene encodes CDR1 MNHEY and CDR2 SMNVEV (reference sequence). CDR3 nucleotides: TGTGCCAGCAGTGAACGAGGACTAGCGGGGATTATGAGCTCCTACAATGAGCAGTTCTTC. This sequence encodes CASSERGLAGIMSSYNEQFF.

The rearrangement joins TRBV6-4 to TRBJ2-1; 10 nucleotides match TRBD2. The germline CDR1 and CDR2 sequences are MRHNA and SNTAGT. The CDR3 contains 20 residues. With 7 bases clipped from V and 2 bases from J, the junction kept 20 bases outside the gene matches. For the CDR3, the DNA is TGTGCCAGCACCCAGGGTGAGGCGGTCCTAGCGGGAGCCCCCTACAATGAGCAGTTCTTC. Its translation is CASTQGEAVLAGAPYNEQFF.

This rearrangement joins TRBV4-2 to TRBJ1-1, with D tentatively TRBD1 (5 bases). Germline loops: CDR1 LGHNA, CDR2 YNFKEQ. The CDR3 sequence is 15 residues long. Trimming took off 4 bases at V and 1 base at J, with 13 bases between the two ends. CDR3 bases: TGTGCCAGCAGCCCCTTCGCTAGGGGGAACACTGAAGCTTTCTTT. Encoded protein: CASSPFARGNTEAFF.

The CDR3 loop is CASRRLLGGDTQYF. The CDR3 DNA reads TGTGCCAGCAGGCGGTTATTGGGAGGGGATACGCAGTATTTT. The V and J genes are TRBV27 and TRBJ2-3; 7 bases map to TRBD2. Trimming cost V 6 bases and J 6 bases; bases outside gene matches: 9. The CDR3 length is 14 residues. Looked up from germline, CDR1 is MNHEY and CDR2 is SMNVEV (reference sequence).

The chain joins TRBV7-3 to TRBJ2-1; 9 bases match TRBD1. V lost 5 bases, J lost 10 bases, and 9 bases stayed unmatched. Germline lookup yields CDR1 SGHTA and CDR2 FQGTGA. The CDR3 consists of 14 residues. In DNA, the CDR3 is TGTGCCAGCAGCCCGATCGACAGGGGGAACGAGCAGTTCTTC. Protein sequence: CASSPIDRGNEQFF.

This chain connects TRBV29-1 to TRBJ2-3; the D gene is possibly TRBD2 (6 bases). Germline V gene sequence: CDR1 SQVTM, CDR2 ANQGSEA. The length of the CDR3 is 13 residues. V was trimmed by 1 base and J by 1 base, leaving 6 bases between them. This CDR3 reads CSVEAGGTDTQYF. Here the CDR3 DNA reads TGCAGCGTTGAAGCGGGGGGCACAGATACGCAGTATTTT.

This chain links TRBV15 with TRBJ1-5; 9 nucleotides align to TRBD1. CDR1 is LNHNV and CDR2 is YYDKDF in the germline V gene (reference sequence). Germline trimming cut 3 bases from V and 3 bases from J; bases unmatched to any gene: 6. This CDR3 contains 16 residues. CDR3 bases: TGTGCCACCAGCAGTCCCGGGACAGGGTACAATCAGCCCCAGCATTTT. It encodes CATSSPGTGYNQPQHF. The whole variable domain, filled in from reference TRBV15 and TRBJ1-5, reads DAMVIQNPRYQVTQFGKPVTLSCSQTLNHNVMYWYQQKSSQAPKLLFHYYDKDFNNEADTPDNFQSRRPNTSFCFLDIRSPGLGDTAMYLCATSSPGTGYNQPQHFGDGTRLSIL.

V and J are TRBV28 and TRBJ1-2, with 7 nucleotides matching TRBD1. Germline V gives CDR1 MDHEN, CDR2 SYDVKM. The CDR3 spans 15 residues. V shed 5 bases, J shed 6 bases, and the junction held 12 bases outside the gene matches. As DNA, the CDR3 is TGTGCCAGCAGTGGCATCAGGGGGACGAAAGATGGCTACACCTTC. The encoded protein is CASSGIRGTKDGYTF.

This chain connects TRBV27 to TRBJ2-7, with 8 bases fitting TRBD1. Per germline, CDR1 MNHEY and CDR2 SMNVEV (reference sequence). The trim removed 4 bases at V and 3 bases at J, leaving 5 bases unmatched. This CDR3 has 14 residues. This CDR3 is CASSSGQGLYEQYF. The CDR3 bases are TGTGCCAGCAGTTCCGGACAGGGACTCTACGAGCAGTACTTC.

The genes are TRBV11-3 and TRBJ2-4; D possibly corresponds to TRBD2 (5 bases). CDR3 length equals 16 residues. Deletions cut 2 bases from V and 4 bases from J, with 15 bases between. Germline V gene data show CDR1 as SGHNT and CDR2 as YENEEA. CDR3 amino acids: CASSLRERVWKNIQYF. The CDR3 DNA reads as TGTGCCAGCAGCTTACGAGAGAGGGTCTGGAAAAACATTCAGTACTTC.

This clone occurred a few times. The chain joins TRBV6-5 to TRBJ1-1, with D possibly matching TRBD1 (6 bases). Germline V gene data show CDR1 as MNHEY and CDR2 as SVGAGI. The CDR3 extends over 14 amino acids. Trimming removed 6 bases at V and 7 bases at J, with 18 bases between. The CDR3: CASSNRGGRSEAFF. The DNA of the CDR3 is TGTGCCAGCAGCAATAGGGGGGGTCGTAGTGAAGCTTTCTTT.

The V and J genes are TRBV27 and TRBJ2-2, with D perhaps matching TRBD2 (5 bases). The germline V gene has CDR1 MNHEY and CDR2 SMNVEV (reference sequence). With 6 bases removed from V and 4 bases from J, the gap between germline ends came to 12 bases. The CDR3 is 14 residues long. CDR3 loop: CASRRVRGTGELFF. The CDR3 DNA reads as TGTGCCAGCAGAAGGGTCCGGGGCACCGGGGAGCTGTTTTTT.

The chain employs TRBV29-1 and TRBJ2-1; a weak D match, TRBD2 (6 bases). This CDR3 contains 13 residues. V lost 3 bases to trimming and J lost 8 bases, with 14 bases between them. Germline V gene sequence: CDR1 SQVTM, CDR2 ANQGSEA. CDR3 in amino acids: CSVDPGASDEQFF. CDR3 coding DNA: TGCAGCGTTGACCCGGGAGCTAGCGATGAGCAGTTCTTC.

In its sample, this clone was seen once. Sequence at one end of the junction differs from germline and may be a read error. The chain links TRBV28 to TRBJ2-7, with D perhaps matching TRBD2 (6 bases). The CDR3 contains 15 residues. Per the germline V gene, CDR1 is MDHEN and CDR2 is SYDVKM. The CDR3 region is CASSLWGGDLSEQYF. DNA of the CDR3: TGTGCCAGCAGTCTATGGGGCGGGGACCTCTCCGAGCAGTACTTC.

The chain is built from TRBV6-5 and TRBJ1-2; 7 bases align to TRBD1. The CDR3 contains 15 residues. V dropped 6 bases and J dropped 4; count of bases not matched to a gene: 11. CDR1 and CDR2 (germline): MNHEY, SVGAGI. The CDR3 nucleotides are TGTGCCAGCAGACCCCCGGGACAGAGCCTCTATGGCTACACCTTC. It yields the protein CASRPPGQSLYGYTF.